The rows below give T cell receptor beta chains drawn from one sample of a study of human T cells and chemical hapten exposure. TCRdb re-called the RACE reads with MiXCR, one entry per CDR3 protein. The table lists tens of thousands of distinct CDR3 sequences, approximately 9.5% of them singletons. The material sequenced was whole blood, taken in connection with sensitization to the hapten diphenylcyclopropenone (DPC). The receptor set was obtained from a woman between 25 and 40 years old with alopecia areata. Some clones in this sample may be carry-over from other donors' samples. Both conserved end residues are part of each CDR3. The order of the fields is V gene, CDR3 length, J gene, clone size, D gene, CDR3 protein, CDR3 DNA. A D gene is named only where the DNA matches it firmly. The size of a clone is reported for some rows only, either as once, few or many, or as a class for expanded clones.

v_call: TRBV18; cdr3_length: 17; j_call: TRBJ1-5; clone_size: few; d_call: .; cdr3_aa: CASSLPGTRRPNQPQHF; cdr3_nt: TGTGCCAGCTCACTTCCCGGGACAAGGCGACCCAATCAGCCCCAGCATTTT
v_call: TRBV28; cdr3_length: 16; j_call: TRBJ1-6; clone_size: .; d_call: .; cdr3_aa: CASSFGPHTYNSPLHF; cdr3_nt: TGTGCCAGCAGTTTCGGGCCCCACACCTATAATTCACCCCTCCACTTT
v_call: TRBV6-2/TRBV6-3; cdr3_length: 15; j_call: TRBJ1-5; clone_size: .; d_call: .; cdr3_aa: CASSYTGQSNQPQHF; cdr3_nt: TGTGCCAGCAGTTACACAGGACAGTCCAATCAGCCCCAGCATTTT
v_call: TRBV29-1; cdr3_length: 10; j_call: TRBJ2-7; clone_size: .; d_call: TRBD1; cdr3_aa: CSAQGDEQYF; cdr3_nt: TGCAGCGCGCAGGGGGACGAGCAGTACTTC
v_call: TRBV4-2; cdr3_length: 14; j_call: TRBJ1-1; clone_size: few; d_call: TRBD1; cdr3_aa: CASSQGPTGDQAFF; cdr3_nt: TGTGCCAGCAGCCAAGGACCCACAGGGGATCAAGCTTTCTTT
v_call: TRBV7-2; cdr3_length: 14; j_call: TRBJ2-7; clone_size: many; d_call: TRBD2; cdr3_aa: CASSPSGGAYEQYF; cdr3_nt: TGTGCCAGCAGCCCTAGCGGGGGGGCCTACGAGCAGTACTTC
v_call: TRBV5-4; cdr3_length: 15; j_call: TRBJ2-7; clone_size: .; d_call: TRBD2; cdr3_aa: CASSESGGRTYEQYF; cdr3_nt: TGTGCCAGCAGCGAGAGCGGGGGGCGCACCTACGAGCAGTACTTC
v_call: TRBV29-1; cdr3_length: 13; j_call: TRBJ1-3; clone_size: many; d_call: .; cdr3_aa: CSVEGSAGNTIYF; cdr3_nt: TGCAGCGTTGAAGGGTCGGCTGGAAACACCATATATTTT
v_call: TRBV7-3; cdr3_length: 14; j_call: TRBJ2-3; clone_size: few; d_call: .; cdr3_aa: CASSLGQVKDTQYF; cdr3_nt: TGTGCCAGCAGCTTAGGGCAGGTCAAGGATACGCAGTATTTT
v_call: TRBV20-1; cdr3_length: 11; j_call: TRBJ2-5; clone_size: many; d_call: .; cdr3_aa: CSAPLGETQYF; cdr3_nt: TGCAGTGCGCCCCTAGGGGAGACCCAGTACTTC
v_call: TRBV4-3; cdr3_length: 15; j_call: TRBJ2-2; clone_size: few; d_call: TRBD2; cdr3_aa: CASRRLAGDPGELFF; cdr3_nt: TGCGCCAGCCGCCGGCTAGCGGGGGACCCCGGGGAGCTGTTTTTT
v_call: TRBV7-9; cdr3_length: 13; j_call: TRBJ2-7; clone_size: many; d_call: .; cdr3_aa: CASSLKRQDEQYF; cdr3_nt: TGTGCCAGCAGCTTAAAACGGCAAGACGAGCAGTACTTC
v_call: TRBV20-1; cdr3_length: 14; j_call: TRBJ1-1; clone_size: few; d_call: .; cdr3_aa: CSASFQGIGTEAFF; cdr3_nt: TGCAGTGCTAGTTTTCAGGGAATTGGAACTGAAGCTTTCTTT
v_call: TRBV28; cdr3_length: 15; j_call: TRBJ2-4; clone_size: few; d_call: TRBD2; cdr3_aa: CASSLSSGGPNIQYF; cdr3_nt: TGTGCCAGCAGTTTGTCTAGCGGGGGACCTAACATTCAGTACTTC
v_call: TRBV6-1; cdr3_length: 14; j_call: TRBJ2-7; clone_size: few; d_call: .; cdr3_aa: CASSEQWGAYEQYF; cdr3_nt: TGTGCCAGCAGTGAACAATGGGGTGCCTACGAGCAGTACTTC
v_call: TRBV29-1; cdr3_length: 13; j_call: TRBJ1-6; clone_size: many; d_call: TRBD1; cdr3_aa: CSVAETGGSPLHF; cdr3_nt: TGCAGCGTTGCCGAGACAGGGGGTTCACCCCTCCACTTT
v_call: TRBV30; cdr3_length: 16; j_call: TRBJ2-1; clone_size: .; d_call: .; cdr3_aa: CAWRVGRGAGSNEQFF; cdr3_nt: TGTGCCTGGAGAGTTGGCCGGGGGGCCGGGTCGAATGAGCAGTTCTTC
v_call: TRBV7-3; cdr3_length: 19; j_call: TRBJ2-3; clone_size: .; d_call: .; cdr3_aa: CASSRNPQTRGAPTDTQYF; cdr3_nt: TGTGCCAGCAGCCGAAATCCCCAGACACGAGGGGCTCCCACAGATACGCAGTATTTT
v_call: TRBV5-1; cdr3_length: 14; j_call: TRBJ2-1; clone_size: few; d_call: .; cdr3_aa: CASSLEGLYNEQFF; cdr3_nt: TGCGCCAGCAGCTTGGAGGGACTCTACAATGAGCAGTTCTTC
v_call: TRBV29-1; cdr3_length: 13; j_call: TRBJ2-7; clone_size: many; d_call: TRBD2; cdr3_aa: CSASGGFSYEQYF; cdr3_nt: TGCAGCGCCTCGGGGGGTTTCTCCTACGAGCAGTACTTC
v_call: TRBV3-1; cdr3_length: 15; j_call: TRBJ1-2; clone_size: few; d_call: .; cdr3_aa: CASSQDPEVFYGYTF; cdr3_nt: TGTGCCAGCAGCCAAGACCCCGAAGTGTTCTATGGCTACACCTTC
v_call: TRBV18; cdr3_length: 15; j_call: TRBJ2-7; clone_size: few; d_call: TRBD1; cdr3_aa: CASSPGQGTYYEQYF; cdr3_nt: TGTGCCAGTTCGCCGGGACAGGGGACCTACTACGAGCAGTACTTC
v_call: TRBV10-3; cdr3_length: 15; j_call: TRBJ2-2; clone_size: many; d_call: TRBD1; cdr3_aa: CAISGGTGDAGELFF; cdr3_nt: TGTGCCATCAGTGGTGGGACAGGGGACGCCGGGGAGCTGTTTTTT
v_call: TRBV5-5; cdr3_length: 19; j_call: TRBJ1-3; clone_size: few; d_call: TRBD1; cdr3_aa: CASSLAGVPGQLSGNTIYF; cdr3_nt: TGTGCCAGCAGCTTGGCAGGGGTCCCGGGACAGCTCTCTGGAAACACCATATATTTT
v_call: TRBV20-1; cdr3_length: 14; j_call: TRBJ2-3; clone_size: many; d_call: .; cdr3_aa: CSAILAASTDTQYF; cdr3_nt: TGCAGTGCGATTCTGGCAGCTAGCACAGATACGCAGTATTTT
v_call: TRBV30; cdr3_length: 15; j_call: TRBJ2-3; clone_size: .; d_call: .; cdr3_aa: CAWSRTDGRADTQYF; cdr3_nt: TGTGCCTGGAGCCGAACCGACGGGAGAGCAGATACGCAGTATTTT
v_call: TRBV28; cdr3_length: 15; j_call: TRBJ1-5; clone_size: many; d_call: .; cdr3_aa: CASNLAGGFNQPQHF; cdr3_nt: TGTGCCAGCAACTTAGCTGGGGGCTTCAATCAGCCCCAGCATTTT
v_call: TRBV7-2; cdr3_length: 12; j_call: TRBJ2-1; clone_size: few; d_call: TRBD2; cdr3_aa: CASSPGGNEQFF; cdr3_nt: TGTGCCAGCAGCCCGGGAGGCAATGAGCAGTTCTTC
v_call: TRBV3-1; cdr3_length: 16; j_call: TRBJ1-2; clone_size: .; d_call: TRBD1; cdr3_aa: CASSQVTGTGRYGYTF; cdr3_nt: TGTGCCAGCAGCCAAGTCACCGGGACAGGGAGGTATGGCTACACCTTC
v_call: TRBV12-3/TRBV12-4; cdr3_length: 15; j_call: TRBJ1-1; clone_size: few; d_call: .; cdr3_aa: CASSPVAGGHTEAFF; cdr3_nt: TGTGCCAGCAGTCCAGTCGCTGGAGGCCACACTGAAGCTTTCTTT
v_call: TRBV25-1; cdr3_length: 14; j_call: TRBJ2-7; clone_size: many; d_call: .; cdr3_aa: CASSATGRGAEQYF; cdr3_nt: TGTGCCAGCAGTGCGACAGGGCGGGGAGCCGAGCAGTACTTC
v_call: TRBV19; cdr3_length: 14; j_call: TRBJ2-5; clone_size: few; d_call: TRBD1; cdr3_aa: CASSIGTGEETQYF; cdr3_nt: TGTGCCAGTAGTATCGGGACAGGGGAAGAGACCCAGTACTTC
v_call: TRBV4-3; cdr3_length: 16; j_call: TRBJ1-6; clone_size: many; d_call: TRBD1; cdr3_aa: CASSQVRTGDGSPLHF; cdr3_nt: TGCGCCAGCAGCCAAGTCCGGACAGGGGACGGTTCACCCCTCCACTTT